One and the same sample provided the 6 T cell receptor beta chains below, sequenced in a study of T cell changes during pregnancy in multiple sclerosis. Assay used: immunoSEQ multiplex PCR; TCRdb lists only in-frame clones, some missing. The sample contains about 46,000 clones, about 90% of which appear only once. The sequenced sample was CD8+ T cells from peripheral blood mononuclear cells, obtained after pregnancy. These receptor sequences come from a female donor with multiple sclerosis, enrolled in a pregnancy study.

The CDR3 here is CASSQNRAGNPDYGYTF. In DNA, the CDR3 is TGCGCCAGCAGCCAAAATCGAGCTGGTAATCCCGACTATGGCTACACCTTC. The V gene is TRBV4-3, the J gene TRBJ1-2; no clear D. This CDR3 comprises 17 residues. Germline loops: CDR1 LGHNA, CDR2 YSLEER. Trimming shortened V by 2 bases and J by 3 bases, and 19 bases separated the two germline ends.

The V gene is TRBV27, the J gene TRBJ2-5; 15 bases match TRBD2. J was trimmed by 7 bases and V by 5 bases; bases with no gene match: 5. CDR3 length: 15 residues. Germline CDR1 MNHEY, CDR2 SMNVEV (reference sequence). DNA for the CDR3: TGTGCCAGCAGTCAGGGACTAGCGGGAGGAGGGACCCAGTACTTC. Amino acids: CASSQGLAGGGTQYF.

This clone came up once. This chain joins TRBV7-9 and TRBJ2-1; 11 bases map to TRBD2. The V gene end was trimmed by 3 bases and the J gene end by 4 bases; junction bases not matched to a gene: 5. CDR1 and CDR2 (germline): SEHNR, FQNEAQ (reference sequence). CDR3 size: 16 residues. This CDR3 reads CASSFRLAGIYNEQFF. Here the CDR3 DNA reads TGTGCCAGCAGCTTTCGACTAGCGGGAATATACAATGAGCAGTTCTTC.

The genes are TRBV10-3 and TRBJ1-1; D remains unclear. The CDR3 runs to 14 residues. V was pared by 2 bases and J by 2 bases, with 9 bases between. Germline V gives CDR1 ENHRY, CDR2 SYGVKD. In DNA form, the CDR3 reads TGTGCCATCAGTGAGCCCGGACTTAACACTGAAGCTTTCTTT. As protein: CAISEPGLNTEAFF.

The genes are TRBV6-1 and TRBJ2-1; 9 bases are shared with TRBD2. Trimming cost V 6 bases and J 8 bases; bases outside gene matches: 8. The CDR3 has 14 amino acids. The germline CDR1 and CDR2 sequences are MNHNS and SASEGT. In DNA form, the CDR3 reads TGTGCCAGCAGCCTCGCGGGAGGGCTCCATGAGCAGTTCTTC. This codes for CASSLAGGLHEQFF.

This clone came up a few times. This sequence joins TRBV6-5 and TRBJ1-2, with D hard to call. The CDR3 runs to 13 residues. Germline V gene data show CDR1 as MNHEY and CDR2 as SVGAGI. Trimming removed 6 bases from V and 8 bases from J, with 16 bases in between. The CDR3 loop is CASSNGVQRGYTF. The CDR3 region has the DNA TGTGCCAGCAGCAACGGGGTCCAGCGGGGCTACACCTTC.